These T cell receptor beta chains were read from a single sample in a study of shared clonotypes between healthy human individuals. Here immunoSEQ multiplex PCR was the method, and the copy in TCRdb shows in-frame clones only, minus some. There are 2 million to 2.5 million clones in the sample; approximately 90% occur only once, and more than 0.35% lies in the top ten. The specimen sequenced was naive CD4+ T cells from PBMCs. The receptors stem from a man aged 18 to 29 in good health. Some clones in this sample may be carry-over from other donors' samples. Both conserved end residues are part of each CDR3. D genes are given only for firm matches. A clone size is listed for some rows: how often the clone was seen (once, few, many), or a class if it is expanded.

TRBJ1-2 | NA | TRBV7-8 | TRBD1 | TGTGCCAGCAGCTTAGCGCCAGGACAGGGGGTCTTCTATGGCTACACCTTC | CASSLAPGQGVFYGYTF
TRBJ2-2 | NA | TRBV18 | NA | TGTGCCAGCCCGACAGGGGGGATAGGCGGGAGGGCCCTCGGGGAGCTGTTTTTT | CASPTGGIGGRALGELFF
TRBJ2-7 | NA | TRBV2 | NA | TGTGCCAGCCAACGATGGGGGAATAGCGAGCAGTACTTC | CASQRWGNSEQYF
TRBJ2-7 | NA | TRBV28 | TRBD1 | TGTGCCAGCAGTTCCGACGACAGGGGAGACGAGCAGTACTTC | CASSSDDRGDEQYF
TRBJ2-7 | NA | TRBV7-9 | NA | TGTGCCAGCAGCTTTCAGGGAGGTTCCTACGAGCAGTACTTC | CASSFQGGSYEQYF
TRBJ1-1 | NA | TRBV10-3 | TRBD1 | TGTGCCATCAGTTCCGGGACAGGCGCCCCTGAAGCTTTCTTT | CAISSGTGAPEAFF
TRBJ1-2 | NA | TRBV19 | NA | TGTGCCAGTAGTATTGAACGACGTCCGGGGGTCGGCTACACCTTC | CASSIERRPGVGYTF
TRBJ2-1 | NA | TRBV7-8 | TRBD2 | TGTGCCAGCAGCTCCACACAGCGGGAAGGCGGCAATGAGCAGTTCTTC | CASSSTQREGGNEQFF
TRBJ2-3 | few | TRBV7-3 | TRBD2 | TGTGCCAGCAGCGCCGGACTAGCGCCCAGCACAGATACGCAGTATTTT | CASSAGLAPSTDTQYF
TRBJ1-4 | NA | TRBV6-6 | TRBD1 | TGTGCCAGCAGCTTACAGGGGTCTAATGAAAAACTGTTTTTT | CASSLQGSNEKLFF
TRBJ2-3 | NA | TRBV10-3 | TRBD2 | TGTGCCATCAGCCAGCAGGTCGGGCGGGAGACGCCTCACACAGATACGCAGTATTTT | CAISQQVGRETPHTDTQYF
TRBJ1-3 | NA | TRBV6-5 | NA | TGTGCCAGCAGTTACCTTCCGGACTCTGGAAACACCATATATTTT | CASSYLPDSGNTIYF
TRBJ1-1 | NA | TRBV5-1 | TRBD1 | TGCGCCAGCAGCTCCCAGGGGGGCGACACTGAAGCTTTCTTT | CASSSQGGDTEAFF
TRBJ1-2 | NA | TRBV25-1 | NA | TGTGCCAGCAGTGAAGAGGGCAGGGGAAGGGACTATGGCTACACCTTC | CASSEEGRGRDYGYTF
TRBJ2-1 | NA | TRBV5-1 | TRBD2 | TGCGCCAGCGGAGCGGGAGAAGTCTACAATGAGCAGTTCTTC | CASGAGEVYNEQFF
TRBJ1-1 | NA | TRBV7-2 | NA | TGTGCCAGCAGCCATGCAGATCGCGGCACTGAAGCTTTCTTT | CASSHADRGTEAFF
TRBJ2-1 | NA | TRBV28 | TRBD2 | TGTGCCAGCACTTGGACTAGCGGGAGTTATGAGCAGTTCTTC | CASTWTSGSYEQFF
TRBJ1-1 | NA | TRBV6-1 | TRBD1 | TGTGCCAGCAGTCCCTTACAGGGGGCCACTGAAGCTTTCTTT | CASSPLQGATEAFF
TRBJ2-7 | NA | TRBV29-1 | NA | TGCAGCGCCCGCCGGGGGCCCCACGAGCAGTACTTC | CSARRGPHEQYF
TRBJ1-5 | NA | TRBV7-2 | TRBD1 | TGTGCCAGCAGCTTAGCGGGACAGGTTTTCAATCAGCCCCAGCATTTT | CASSLAGQVFNQPQHF
TRBJ2-7 | NA | TRBV5-1 | NA | TGCGCCAGCAGCTCCTATGGACCCTACGAGCAGTACTTC | CASSSYGPYEQYF
TRBJ1-5 | NA | TRBV6-6 | TRBD1 | TGTGCCAGCAGTTACTCGGGGACAGGGGGCAATCAGCCCCAGCATTTT | CASSYSGTGGNQPQHF
TRBJ1-2 | NA | TRBV11-2 | NA | TGTGCCAGCAGCGCCCTCCGGATCTATGGCTACACCTTC | CASSALRIYGYTF
TRBJ1-2 | NA | TRBV29-1 | NA | TGCAGCGCCATCTTGACTGGTGGGGGCGCAGGTGGCTACACCTTC | CSAILTGGGAGGYTF